Listed below are T cell receptor beta chains from one sample, sequenced in a study of tumor and adjacent non-tumor tissue in lung cancer. TCRdb ran MiXCR on the multiplex PCR reads and lists one entry per CDR3 protein. Here the sample spans 100,000 to 150,000 distinct CDR3 sequences, approximately 66% being singletons. The sample taken for sequencing was lung tumor tissue. The origin of the receptors is a young man with non-small cell lung cancer. The CDR3 runs from the conserved cysteine through the conserved F or W. Fields, in order: V gene, D gene, J gene, clone size, CDR3 DNA, CDR3 protein. D genes are given only for firm matches. Clone sizes are given selectively: once, few, many, or a class where the clone is expanded.

v_call: TRBV4-3; d_call: TRBD2; j_call: TRBJ2-3; clone_size: once; cdr3_nt: TGCGCCAACAGCCAAAATCGGAGCGGGGGGGTGAATACGCAGTATTTT; cdr3_aa: CANSQNRSGGVNTQYF
v_call: TRBV6-1; d_call: TRBD1; j_call: TRBJ2-5; clone_size: -; cdr3_nt: TGTGCCAACACCTCCGACAGGGTCGTAGAGACCCAGTACTTC; cdr3_aa: CANTSDRVVETQYF
v_call: TRBV28; d_call: -; j_call: TRBJ2-3; clone_size: -; cdr3_nt: TGTGCCGGCAGTTTTGGAGACGGGGGAACAGATACACAGTATTTT; cdr3_aa: CAGSFGDGGTDTQYF
v_call: TRBV12-3/TRBV12-4; d_call: -; j_call: TRBJ2-3; clone_size: many; cdr3_nt: TGTGCCAGCAGTTCCTCCGGGACATACAACGCGCAGTATTTT; cdr3_aa: CASSSSGTYNAQYF
v_call: TRBV4-1; d_call: -; j_call: TRBJ2-3; clone_size: -; cdr3_nt: TGCGCCAGTAGGCCGAGTGACAACCAGAGCACAGATACGCAGTATTTT; cdr3_aa: CASRPSDNQSTDTQYF
v_call: TRBV4-1; d_call: TRBD2; j_call: TRBJ2-3; clone_size: -; cdr3_nt: TGCGCCAGCAGCCAAGTCTTCGGACTAGCATCCCCCCGGGATACACGGTATTTT; cdr3_aa: CASSQVFGLASPRDTRYF
v_call: TRBV10-3; d_call: -; j_call: TRBJ2-2; clone_size: few; cdr3_nt: TGTGCCTTCAGGACGGTCAACACCGGGGAGCTGTTTTTC; cdr3_aa: CAFRTVNTGELFF
v_call: TRBV20-1; d_call: -; j_call: TRBJ2-3; clone_size: many; cdr3_nt: TGCAGTGCTTCCCAGGGGGGCCACTACGCGGATACGCAGTATTTT; cdr3_aa: CSASQGGHYADTQYF
v_call: TRBV12-3/TRBV12-4; d_call: -; j_call: TRBJ1-4; clone_size: -; cdr3_nt: TGTGCCAGCAGTTCCTCAGGTGACGATGAAAAACTGTTTTTT; cdr3_aa: CASSSSGDDEKLFF
v_call: TRBV25-1; d_call: -; j_call: TRBJ2-3; clone_size: -; cdr3_nt: TGTGCCAGCAGTGAACCCGCAGGGGTTGTGCAGTATTTT; cdr3_aa: CASSEPAGVVQYF
v_call: TRBV20-1; d_call: -; j_call: TRBJ2-2; clone_size: -; cdr3_nt: TGCAGTGCTAGAGATGATGTGAGCACCGGGGAGCTGTTTTTT; cdr3_aa: CSARDDVSTGELFF
v_call: TRBV6-5; d_call: -; j_call: TRBJ2-1; clone_size: -; cdr3_nt: TGTGCCAGCATGTTGCTAGAGGGGTACAATGGGCAGTTCTTC; cdr3_aa: CASMLLEGYNGQFF
v_call: TRBV11-2; d_call: -; j_call: TRBJ2-2; clone_size: -; cdr3_nt: TGTGCCAGGGGCCACGGCCGGATTAACACCGGGGAGCTGTTTTTT; cdr3_aa: CARGHGRINTGELFF
v_call: TRBV12-3/TRBV12-4; d_call: -; j_call: TRBJ2-2; clone_size: -; cdr3_nt: TGTGCCAGCAGTTTAGTGGTGTCCGAGACCAGGGAGCTGTTTTTT; cdr3_aa: CASSLVVSETRELFF
v_call: TRBV12-3/TRBV12-4; d_call: TRBD1; j_call: TRBJ2-7; clone_size: -; cdr3_nt: TGTGCCAGCAGTTTGCGGCAGGGGGTTTTTGCTATCCACTTC; cdr3_aa: CASSLRQGVFAIHF
v_call: TRBV4-1; d_call: TRBD1; j_call: TRBJ1-1; clone_size: large; cdr3_nt: TGCGCCAGCAGCCAAGATATCTACAGGGGAGGCACTGAAGCTTTCTTT; cdr3_aa: CASSQDIYRGGTEAFF
v_call: TRBV24-1; d_call: -; j_call: TRBJ1-5; clone_size: -; cdr3_nt: TGTGCCACCAGTGAACCCTCTTCGGGCAATCAGCCCCAGCATTTT; cdr3_aa: CATSEPSSGNQPQHF
v_call: TRBV6-5; d_call: -; j_call: TRBJ2-5; clone_size: many; cdr3_nt: TGTGCCAGCAGCCGGAGGCGGGTGGAGACCCAGTACTTC; cdr3_aa: CASSRRRVETQYF
v_call: TRBV29-1; d_call: -; j_call: TRBJ2-1; clone_size: -; cdr3_nt: TGCAGCGCCCGACTAGGTAGTAAGCATTTCTTC; cdr3_aa: CSARLGSKHFF
v_call: TRBV11-2; d_call: -; j_call: TRBJ2-5; clone_size: -; cdr3_nt: TGTACCAGCAGCTTGGGGATTTCTCGCGGAGAAGAGACCCAATACTTC; cdr3_aa: CTSSLGISRGEETQYF
v_call: TRBV20-1; d_call: -; j_call: TRBJ1-1; clone_size: -; cdr3_nt: TGCAGTGCCACGGCGAGGCCTGAAACTTTCTTT; cdr3_aa: CSATARPETFF
v_call: TRBV12-3/TRBV12-4; d_call: -; j_call: TRBJ2-3; clone_size: many; cdr3_nt: TGTGCCAGCAGCACACAGGGACTTAGCACAGATACGCAGTATTTT; cdr3_aa: CASSTQGLSTDTQYF
v_call: TRBV27; d_call: -; j_call: TRBJ2-2; clone_size: -; cdr3_nt: TGTGCCAGCAGTTTTAGGGGCGGGGAGCTGCTTTTT; cdr3_aa: CASSFRGGELLF
v_call: TRBV20-1; d_call: TRBD2; j_call: TRBJ2-5; clone_size: -; cdr3_nt: TGCAGTGCTAGCGGTGGTACTAGCGGGCATACTCAAGAGACCCAGTACTTC; cdr3_aa: CSASGGTSGHTQETQYF
v_call: TRBV4-1; d_call: -; j_call: TRBJ2-5; clone_size: once; cdr3_nt: TGCGCCAGCAGCCGGCCAAACAGGGTAGGAGAGACCCAGAACTTC; cdr3_aa: CASSRPNRVGETQNF
v_call: TRBV7-9; d_call: TRBD2; j_call: TRBJ2-2; clone_size: -; cdr3_nt: TGTGCCAGCCCTTCGGTCAGCGGGAGTTTTGCCGGGGAGCTGTTTTTT; cdr3_aa: CASPSVSGSFAGELFF
v_call: TRBV5-6; d_call: TRBD2; j_call: TRBJ2-1; clone_size: once; cdr3_nt: TGTGCCAGCAGCCCCTTGCCAGGTGGTAGCGGGGGGGGTGGTGAGCAGTTCTTC; cdr3_aa: CASSPLPGGSGGGGEQFF
v_call: TRBV5-1; d_call: -; j_call: TRBJ2-3; clone_size: -; cdr3_nt: TGCGCCAGCAGCCGAGGAGAGGGTACAGATACGCAGTATTTT; cdr3_aa: CASSRGEGTDTQYF
v_call: TRBV20-1; d_call: -; j_call: TRBJ2-7; clone_size: -; cdr3_nt: TGCAGTGCTAGAGGGTTCAGGAGCTCCTACGAGCAGTACTTC; cdr3_aa: CSARGFRSSYEQYF
v_call: TRBV20-1; d_call: TRBD1; j_call: TRBJ1-2; clone_size: -; cdr3_nt: TGCAGAGCCGTCGGGACAGGGGGATCTGGCTACACCTTC; cdr3_aa: CRAVGTGGSGYTF
v_call: TRBV20-1; d_call: -; j_call: TRBJ1-2; clone_size: many; cdr3_nt: TGCAGTGCTAGAGATCCTTTGGGGAGGGAAGCAGGCTACACCTTC; cdr3_aa: CSARDPLGREAGYTF
v_call: TRBV20-1; d_call: TRBD2; j_call: TRBJ2-3; clone_size: -; cdr3_nt: TGCAGTGCTATAGATGTTGCGGGGGGATATACAGATACGCAGTATTTT; cdr3_aa: CSAIDVAGGYTDTQYF
v_call: TRBV20-1; d_call: -; j_call: TRBJ2-1; clone_size: -; cdr3_nt: TGCAGTCCTAGTCGGGGCTCAGGGAATGAGCAGTTCTTC; cdr3_aa: CSPSRGSGNEQFF
v_call: TRBV12-3/TRBV12-4; d_call: -; j_call: TRBJ1-2; clone_size: -; cdr3_nt: TGTGCCAGCAGTAGGGGGATAGACTACGTCTTC; cdr3_aa: CASSRGIDYVF
v_call: TRBV5-6; d_call: -; j_call: TRBJ2-1; clone_size: -; cdr3_nt: TGTGCCAGCAGCTTGATGGCCAATGAGCAGTTCTTC; cdr3_aa: CASSLMANEQFF
v_call: TRBV5-1; d_call: TRBD2; j_call: TRBJ2-1; clone_size: -; cdr3_nt: TGCGCCAGCAGCTTGCTGGGCGGGAGAGGGAATGAGCAGTTCTTC; cdr3_aa: CASSLLGGRGNEQFF
v_call: TRBV6-2/TRBV6-3; d_call: -; j_call: TRBJ2-7; clone_size: few; cdr3_nt: TGTGGCAGCAGTTACTCGGCGGGGCACTACTTC; cdr3_aa: CGSSYSAGHYF
v_call: TRBV11-2; d_call: TRBD2; j_call: TRBJ2-3; clone_size: once; cdr3_nt: TGTGTCAGCAGCCGGACTAGCCCAGATACGCGATATTTT; cdr3_aa: CVSSRTSPDTRYF
v_call: TRBV4-1; d_call: TRBD2; j_call: TRBJ2-7; clone_size: -; cdr3_nt: TGCGCCAGCAGCCAGGGAGGGACTGCTTCTATCCCCTACGAGCAGTACTTC; cdr3_aa: CASSQGGTASIPYEQYF
v_call: TRBV10-2; d_call: -; j_call: TRBJ1-1; clone_size: -; cdr3_nt: TGCGCGAGCAGTGTAGAGTCGGGGATCACTGAAGCTTCCTTT; cdr3_aa: CASSVESGITEASF
v_call: TRBV6-2/TRBV6-3; d_call: -; j_call: TRBJ2-3; clone_size: -; cdr3_nt: TGTGTCAGCAGTCACCTAGGGGGTACGCAATATTTT; cdr3_aa: CVSSHLGGTQYF